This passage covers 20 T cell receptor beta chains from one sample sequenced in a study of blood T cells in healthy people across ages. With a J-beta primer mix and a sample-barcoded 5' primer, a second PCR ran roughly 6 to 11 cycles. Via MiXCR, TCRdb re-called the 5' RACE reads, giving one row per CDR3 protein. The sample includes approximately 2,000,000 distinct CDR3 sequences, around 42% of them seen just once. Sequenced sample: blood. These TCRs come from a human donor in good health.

Here the CDR3 reads CASSFKTSGGARETQYF. The CDR3, as DNA: TGTGCCAGCAGTTTCAAGACTAGCGGGGGGGCTCGAGAGACCCAGTACTTC. The V gene is TRBV12-3 or TRBV12-4, the J gene TRBJ2-7; 14 positions match TRBD2. The tail of the sequence fits TRBJ2-5 better, so the J call may be wrong. The CDR3 loop spans 17 amino acids.

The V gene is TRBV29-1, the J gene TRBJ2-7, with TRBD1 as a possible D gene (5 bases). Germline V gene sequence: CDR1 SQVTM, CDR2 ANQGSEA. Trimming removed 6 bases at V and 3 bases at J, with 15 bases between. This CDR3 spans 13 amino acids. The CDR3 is CSVKGPKFYEQYF. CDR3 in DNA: TGCAGCGTAAAGGGGCCGAAGTTCTACGAGCAGTACTTC.

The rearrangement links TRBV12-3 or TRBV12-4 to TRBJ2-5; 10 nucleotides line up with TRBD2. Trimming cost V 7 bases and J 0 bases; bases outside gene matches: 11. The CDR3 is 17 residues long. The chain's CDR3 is CASIVSLAGTYQETQYF. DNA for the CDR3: TGTGCCAGCATCGTATCACTAGCGGGGACGTACCAAGAGACCCAGTACTTC.

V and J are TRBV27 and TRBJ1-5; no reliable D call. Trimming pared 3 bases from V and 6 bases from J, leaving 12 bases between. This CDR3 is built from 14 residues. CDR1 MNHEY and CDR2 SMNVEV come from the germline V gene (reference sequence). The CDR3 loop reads CASSFSGEGQPQHF. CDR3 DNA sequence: TGTGCCAGCAGTTTTTCAGGAGAGGGTCAGCCCCAGCATTTT.

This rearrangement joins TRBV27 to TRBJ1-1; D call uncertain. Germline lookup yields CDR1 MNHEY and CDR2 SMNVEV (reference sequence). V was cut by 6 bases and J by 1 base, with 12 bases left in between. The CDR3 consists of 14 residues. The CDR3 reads CASRLNRRNTEAFF. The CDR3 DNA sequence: TGTGCCAGCAGGTTAAATCGACGGAACACTGAAGCTTTCTTT.

The CDR3 region is CSARTSGTEAFF. The CDR3 nucleotides read TGCAGTGCAAGGACGAGCGGCACTGAAGCTTTCTTT. The chain joins TRBV20-1 to TRBJ1-1; D gene ambiguous. Germline V gene lookup returns CDR1 DFQATT and CDR2 SNEGSKA (reference sequence). Trimming took off 6 bases at V and 4 bases at J, with 12 bases between the two ends. The CDR3 runs to 12 residues.

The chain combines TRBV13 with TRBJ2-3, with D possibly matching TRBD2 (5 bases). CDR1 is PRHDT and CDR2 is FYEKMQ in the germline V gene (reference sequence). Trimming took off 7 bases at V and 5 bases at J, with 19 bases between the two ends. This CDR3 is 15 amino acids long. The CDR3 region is CASTNWLLGLDTQYF. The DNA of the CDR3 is TGTGCCAGCACGAACTGGCTCCTCGGACTAGATACGCAGTATTTT.

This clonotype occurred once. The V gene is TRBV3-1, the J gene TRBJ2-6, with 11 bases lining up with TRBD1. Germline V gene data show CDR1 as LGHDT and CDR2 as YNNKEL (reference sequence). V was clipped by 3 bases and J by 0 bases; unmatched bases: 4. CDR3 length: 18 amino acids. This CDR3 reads CASSHMDRGLSGANVLTF. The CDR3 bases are TGTGCCAGCAGCCACATGGACAGGGGGCTCTCTGGGGCCAACGTCCTGACTTTC.

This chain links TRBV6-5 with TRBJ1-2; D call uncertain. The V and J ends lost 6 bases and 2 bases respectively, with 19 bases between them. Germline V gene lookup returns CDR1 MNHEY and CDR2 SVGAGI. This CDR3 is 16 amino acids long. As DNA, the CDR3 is TGTGCCAGCAGCCCCGCCGCCCCCGTCGCAAACTATGGCTACACCTTC. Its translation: CASSPAAPVANYGYTF.

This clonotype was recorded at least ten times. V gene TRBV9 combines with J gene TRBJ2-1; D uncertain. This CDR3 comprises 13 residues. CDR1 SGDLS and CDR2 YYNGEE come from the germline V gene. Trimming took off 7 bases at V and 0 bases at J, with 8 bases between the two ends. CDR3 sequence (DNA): TGTGCCAGCGGACCGAGCTCCTACAATGAGCAGTTCTTC. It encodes CASGPSSYNEQFF. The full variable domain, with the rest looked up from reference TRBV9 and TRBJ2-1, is DSGVTQTPKHLITATGQRVTLRCSPRSGDLSVYWYQQSLDQGLQFLIQYYNGEERAKGNILERFSAQQFPDLHSELNLSSLELGDSALYFCASGPSSYNEQFFGPGTRLTVL.

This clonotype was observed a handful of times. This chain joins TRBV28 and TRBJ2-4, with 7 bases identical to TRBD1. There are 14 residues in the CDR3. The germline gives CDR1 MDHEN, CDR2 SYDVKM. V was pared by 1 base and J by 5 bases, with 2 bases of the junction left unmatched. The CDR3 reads CASSLSTGQNIQYF. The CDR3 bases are TGTGCCAGCAGTTTATCGACAGGGCAAAACATTCAGTACTTC.

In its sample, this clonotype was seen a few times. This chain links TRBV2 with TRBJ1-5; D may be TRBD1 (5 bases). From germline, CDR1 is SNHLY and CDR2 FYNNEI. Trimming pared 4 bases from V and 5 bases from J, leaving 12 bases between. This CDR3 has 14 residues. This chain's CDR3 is CASSGVRDDQPQHF. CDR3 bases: TGTGCCAGCAGTGGGGTGAGGGACGATCAGCCCCAGCATTTT.

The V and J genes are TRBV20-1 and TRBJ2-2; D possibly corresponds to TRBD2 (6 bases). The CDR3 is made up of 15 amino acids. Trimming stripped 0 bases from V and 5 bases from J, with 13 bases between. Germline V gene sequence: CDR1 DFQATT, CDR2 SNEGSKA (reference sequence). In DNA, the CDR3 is TGCAGTGCTAGAGATAAACTAGCAGGAACCGGGGAGCTGTTTTTT. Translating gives CSARDKLAGTGELFF.

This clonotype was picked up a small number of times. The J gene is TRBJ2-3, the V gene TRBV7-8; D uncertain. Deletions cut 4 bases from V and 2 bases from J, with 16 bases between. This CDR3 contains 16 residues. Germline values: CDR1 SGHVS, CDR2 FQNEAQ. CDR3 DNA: TGTGCCAGCAGCTCGCGACGCAGTTATCCCACAGATACGCAGTATTTT. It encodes CASSSRRSYPTDTQYF.

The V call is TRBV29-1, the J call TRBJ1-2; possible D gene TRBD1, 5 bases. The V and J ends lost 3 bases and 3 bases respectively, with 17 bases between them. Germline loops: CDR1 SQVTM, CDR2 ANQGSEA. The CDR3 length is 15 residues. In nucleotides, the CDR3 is TGCAGCGTTGAGTCGGGGGGTCAGGTTTACTATGGCTACACCTTC. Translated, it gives CSVESGGQVYYGYTF.

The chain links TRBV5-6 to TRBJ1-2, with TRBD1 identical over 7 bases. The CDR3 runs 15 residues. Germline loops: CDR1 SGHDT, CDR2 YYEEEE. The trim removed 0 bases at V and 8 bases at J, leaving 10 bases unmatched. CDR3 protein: CASSLVDRVLGGYTF. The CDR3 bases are TGTGCCAGCAGCTTGGTTGACAGGGTATTAGGCGGCTACACCTTC.

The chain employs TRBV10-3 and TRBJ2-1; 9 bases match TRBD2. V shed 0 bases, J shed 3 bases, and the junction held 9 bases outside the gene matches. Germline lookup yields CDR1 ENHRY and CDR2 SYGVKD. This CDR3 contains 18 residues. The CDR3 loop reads CAISESGVAGDYYNEQFF. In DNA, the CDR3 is TGTGCCATCAGTGAGTCGGGAGTAGCGGGGGACTACTACAATGAGCAGTTCTTC.

This CDR3 is CASSQGDTSRSGANVLTF. In nucleotides, the CDR3 is TGCGCCAGCAGCCAAGGGGATACCTCAAGATCTGGGGCCAACGTCCTGACTTTC. This chain links TRBV4-1 with TRBJ2-6; no clear D. The CDR3 is 18 amino acids. Germline loops: CDR1 MGHRA, CDR2 YSYEKL. The V end was cut by 1 base, the J end by 1 base, with 14 bases between.

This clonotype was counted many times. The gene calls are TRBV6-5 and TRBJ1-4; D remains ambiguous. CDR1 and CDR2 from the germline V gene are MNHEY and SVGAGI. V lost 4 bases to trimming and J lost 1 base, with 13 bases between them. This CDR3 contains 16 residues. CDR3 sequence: CASSSLKGLTNEKLFF. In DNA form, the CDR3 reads TGTGCCAGCAGTTCGTTGAAGGGTCTAACTAATGAAAAACTGTTTTTT.

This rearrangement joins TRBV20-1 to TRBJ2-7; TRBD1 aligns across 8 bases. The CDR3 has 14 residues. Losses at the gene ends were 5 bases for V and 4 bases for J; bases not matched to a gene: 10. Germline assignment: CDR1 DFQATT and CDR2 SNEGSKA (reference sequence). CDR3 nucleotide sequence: TGCAGTGCTCTGGACAGGGTTTGGGGTTACGAGCAGTACTTC. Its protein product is CSALDRVWGYEQYF.